This is a list of T cell receptor beta chains from one sample in a study of T cells after somatic rescue of genetic block. Clones were read by immunoSEQ multiplex PCR, and TCRdb kept only the in-frame ones, dropping some. Found here are under 150,000 clones, just over 90% of them singletons; the top ten hold approximately 1.4%. The sequencing sample was made of peripheral blood mononuclear cells (PBMCs). The receptor set was obtained from a woman under 30. CDR3s include the opening cysteine and the closing phenylalanine or tryptophan. The order of the fields is J gene, clone size, D gene, V gene, CDR3 DNA, CDR3 protein. A D gene is named only where the DNA matches it firmly. Expanded clones are given a class, and other clones once, few, many or no size at all.

TRBJ1-5,.,.,TRBV28,TGTGCCAGCAGAACCTCCCGGGATCAGCCCCAGCATTTT,CASRTSRDQPQHF
TRBJ2-5,.,TRBD1,TRBV9,TGTGCCAGCAGCGCTGAGGACAGGGGGCAAGAGACCCAGTACTTC,CASSAEDRGQETQYF
TRBJ2-7,.,TRBD1,TRBV19,TGTGCCAGTGATCCCCGACAGAGGGGGCGTATGAACGAGCAGTACTTC,CASDPRQRGRMNEQYF
TRBJ2-7,.,.,TRBV5-7,TGTGCCAGCAGAGCTTGCGGTTCTTACGAGCAGTACTTC,CASRACGSYEQYF
TRBJ1-2,.,TRBD1,TRBV9,TGTGCCAGCAGCCTCGAGACAGGGGGCAGCTATGGCTACACCTTC,CASSLETGGSYGYTF
TRBJ1-3,.,.,TRBV7-2,TGTGCCAGCAGCTTAGATGGGATCTCTGGAAACACCATATATTTT,CASSLDGISGNTIYF
TRBJ2-7,.,TRBD2,TRBV9,TGTGCCAGCAGTCCATATAGCGGGGCGACCTACGAGCAGTACTTC,CASSPYSGATYEQYF
TRBJ2-6,.,.,TRBV2,TGTGCCAGCGGTCTCTCTGGGGCCAACGTCCTGACTTTC,CASGLSGANVLTF
TRBJ2-1,.,.,TRBV7-9,TGTGCCAGCAGCTTACCCCCCAGGCTCAGTACCCTCAATGAGCAGTTCTTC,CASSLPPRLSTLNEQFF
TRBJ1-5,.,.,TRBV4-1,TGCGCCAGCAGCCAAGTGGGGAATCAGCCCCAGCATTTT,CASSQVGNQPQHF
TRBJ2-7,once,.,TRBV4-1,TGCGCCAGCAGCCAAGTTTGGGACACCACCTCCTACGAGCAGTACTTC,CASSQVWDTTSYEQYF
TRBJ1-1,.,.,TRBV5-1,TGCGCCAGCAGCTTGGCCGGGCAGGGTTGGTCGAACACTGAAGCTTTCTTT,CASSLAGQGWSNTEAFF
TRBJ1-5,.,.,TRBV28,TGTGCCAGCAGTTTGGCGGGGCTGAGCAATCAGCCCCAGCATTTT,CASSLAGLSNQPQHF
TRBJ1-3,few,.,TRBV30,TGTGCCTGGAGATCTGGAAACACCATATATTTT,CAWRSGNTIYF
TRBJ2-2,.,.,TRBV4-3,TGCGCCAGCAGCCAAGATCTGATGGGGGAGCTGTTTTTT,CASSQDLMGELFF
TRBJ2-6,.,.,TRBV29-1,TGCAGCGTCGTTTGGGGTACTGGGGCCAACGTCCTGACTTTC,CSVVWGTGANVLTF
TRBJ2-3,.,.,TRBV19,TGTGCCAGTCTACCGGGTGAGGCAGCCCCAGATACGCAGTATTTT,CASLPGEAAPDTQYF
TRBJ2-7,.,TRBD1,TRBV11-2,TGTGCCAGCAGCTTATACTGGACAGGACTGAGCTCCTACGAGCAGTACTTC,CASSLYWTGLSSYEQYF
TRBJ1-1,once,.,TRBV30,TGTGCCTGGAATGCCAAGGGGTGGGACACTGAAGCTTTCTTT,CAWNAKGWDTEAFF
TRBJ1-2,.,.,TRBV10-3,TGTGCCATCAGTGAGTCGAGGGGACGTACTGATGGCTACACCTTC,CAISESRGRTDGYTF
TRBJ2-7,.,.,TRBV11-3,TGTGCCAGCAGCTTAATCCGGGGCAGGGAAGTTCTAATGTGGTACTTC,CASSLIRGREVLMWYF
TRBJ2-4,.,TRBD2,TRBV6-5,TGTGCCAGCACCCGCCAGGGAGGGAACATTCAGTACTTC,CASTRQGGNIQYF
TRBJ2-1,once,TRBD2,TRBV4-3,TGCGCCAGCAGCCAAACTAGCGCGAGTGAGCAGTTCTTC,CASSQTSASEQFF
TRBJ2-1,.,TRBD1,TRBV19,TGTGCCAGTAGTAAGACAGGGGTCTACAATGAGCAGTTCTTC,CASSKTGVYNEQFF